Shown below are 29 T cell receptor beta chains from a single sample sequenced in a study of T cell responses to AZD1222 COVID-19 vaccine. TCRdb's copy holds only in-frame clones and misses some; the assay was immunoSEQ multiplex PCR. The sample includes under 150,000 clones, about 88% of them seen just once. Sequenced here: peripheral blood, sampled on day 0 of AZD1222 vaccination. These TCRs come from an adult in good health.

This clone occurred once. This chain links TRBV2 with TRBJ1-2; unclear D gene. CDR3 length: 11 amino acids. Looked up from germline, CDR1 is SNHLY and CDR2 is FYNNEI. Here the CDR3 DNA reads TGTGTTCTGGGAGGAATTTATGGCTACACCTTC. Translated: CVLGGIYGYTF.

This sequence joins TRBV3-1 (or the pseudogene TRBV3-2) and TRBJ2-7; maybe TRBD2 (5 bases). Deletions cut 4 bases from V and 7 bases from J, with 17 bases between. CDR3 length: 14 amino acids. Germline V gene lookup returns CDR1 LGHDT and CDR2 YNNKEL (reference sequence). The CDR3 region is CASSLRTLLGEQYF. The CDR3 DNA follows: TGTGCCAGCAGCCTCCGGACTCTTTTGGGTGAGCAGTACTTC.

This chain connects TRBV5-1 to TRBJ2-5; D may be TRBD2 (6 bases). This CDR3 is 16 amino acids long. Germline V gene data show CDR1 as SGHRS and CDR2 as YFSETQ. Deletions cut 6 bases from V and 0 bases from J, with 18 bases between. This chain's CDR3 is CASTRGGGMYQETQYF. The CDR3 DNA reads TGCGCCAGCACCCGAGGTGGGGGGATGTACCAAGAGACCCAGTACTTC.

The chain joins TRBV6-1 to TRBJ2-4, with 7 bases matching TRBD1. This CDR3 is 15 amino acids long. In germline, CDR1 is MNHNS, CDR2 SASEGT. J gave up 2 bases and V 3 bases, and 4 bases lay outside the gene matches. As DNA, the CDR3 is TGTGCCAGCAGTGAGAACAGGGGCTCCAAAAACATTCAGTACTTC. As protein: CASSENRGSKNIQYF.

The rearrangement uses TRBV5-1 and TRBJ2-1; 9 bases match TRBD1. Trimming at V came to 4 bases and at J to 7 bases, leaving 6 bases not matched to a gene. Germline V gene sequence: CDR1 SGHRS, CDR2 YFSETQ. There are 14 residues in the CDR3. CDR3 nucleotides: TGCGCCAGCAGCCGGGACAGGGTTTTGAATGAGCAGTTCTTC. Translating it yields CASSRDRVLNEQFF.

This clone appeared once. V and J are TRBV3-1 (or the pseudogene TRBV3-2) and TRBJ2-5, with 10 bases that match TRBD2. Germline lookup yields CDR1 LGHDT and CDR2 YNNKEL (reference sequence). Trimming took 4 bases from V and 4 from J; bases not matched to a gene: 3. The CDR3 extends over 14 amino acids. The CDR3 is CASSPRTSGETQYF. The CDR3 DNA reads as TGTGCCAGCAGCCCCCGGACTAGCGGAGAGACCCAGTACTTC.

V gene TRBV3-1 (or the pseudogene TRBV3-2) combines with J gene TRBJ1-5; no definite D call. There are 15 residues in the CDR3. The germline CDR1 and CDR2 sequences are LGHDT and YNNKEL (reference sequence). The V and J ends lost 0 bases and 0 bases respectively, with 6 bases between them. The CDR3 DNA is TGTGCCAGCAGCCAAGACACTACTAGCAATCAGCCCCAGCATTTT. Translation: CASSQDTTSNQPQHF.

The chain recombines TRBV30 with TRBJ2-4; weak D call: TRBD1 (5 bases). Looked up from germline, CDR1 is GTSNPN and CDR2 is SVGIG (reference sequence). The V end was cut by 2 bases, the J end by 0 bases, with 23 bases between. CDR3 size: 19 residues. CDR3: CAWSSGRRVLWKAKNIQYF. DNA of the CDR3: TGTGCCTGGAGTTCAGGGCGCAGGGTCCTCTGGAAAGCCAAAAACATTCAGTACTTC.

There are a few counts of this clone. V and J are TRBV6-5 and TRBJ2-7; D possibly corresponds to TRBD2 (5 bases). The V and J ends lost 5 bases and 2 bases respectively, with 10 bases between them. Germline V gene sequence: CDR1 MNHEY, CDR2 SVGAGI. This CDR3 region has 13 residues. CDR3 nucleotides: TGTGCCAGCAGTCGGACGGGAACCTACGAGCAGTACTTC. This translates into CASSRTGTYEQYF.

This clone occurred once. The V call is TRBV3-1 (or the pseudogene TRBV3-2), the J call TRBJ2-1; D remains ambiguous. Looked up from germline, CDR1 is LGHDT and CDR2 is YNNKEL (reference sequence). The CDR3 has 16 amino acids. Between the trimmed V and J ends, which lost 4 bases and 4 bases, there was a span of 17 bases. The CDR3 sequence: CASSPRRRSPYNEQFF. CDR3 nucleotide sequence: TGTGCCAGCAGCCCCCGTAGACGAAGCCCTTACAATGAGCAGTTCTTC.

Regarding this clone: The junction differs from germline at one of its ends, possibly a read error. This chain uses TRBV6-5 with TRBJ2-7, with 8 bases matching TRBD2. Germline assignment: CDR1 MNHEY and CDR2 SVGAGI. The CDR3 contains 15 residues. This chain's CDR3 is CARRPPGPGGGEQYF. Here the CDR3 DNA reads TGTGCCCGCAGGCCCCCGGGCCCCGGCGGGGGGGAGCAGTACTTC.

The V call is TRBV30, the J call TRBJ1-1, with 10 bases fitting TRBD1. The length of the CDR3 is 14 residues. The V segment lost 3 bases and the J segment 8 bases; nucleotides outside the gene matches: 9. CDR1 and CDR2 from the germline V gene are GTSNPN and SVGIG (reference sequence). The CDR3 loop reads CAWRPGTGASEAFF. The CDR3 nucleotides read TGTGCCTGGAGACCCGGGACAGGGGCGTCCGAAGCTTTCTTT.

This clone was seen once. The chain links TRBV12-3 or TRBV12-4 to TRBJ1-2; no clear D. The CDR3 is 13 amino acids. The V end was cut by 0 bases, the J end by 4 bases, with 6 bases between. The CDR3 here is CASSLAAIYGYTF. In DNA form, the CDR3 reads TGTGCCAGCAGTTTAGCAGCGATCTATGGCTACACCTTC.

The chain joins TRBV6-1 to TRBJ1-1; no clear D. Germline V gene data show CDR1 as MNHNS and CDR2 as SASEGT. V gave up 3 bases and J gave up 1 base, with 6 bases separating them. The length of the CDR3 is 13 residues. CDR3 sequence: CASSDGKNTEAFF. The CDR3 DNA reads as TGTGCCAGCAGTGATGGCAAGAACACTGAAGCTTTCTTT.

This clone was picked up a small number of times. The chain is built from TRBV4-2 and TRBJ2-7, with 8 bases identical to TRBD2. Germline V CDR1 and CDR2: LGHNA, YNFKEQ. The CDR3 loop spans 15 amino acids. V lost 0 bases and J lost 3; bases outside the gene matches: 4. The CDR3 DNA reads as TGTGCCAGCAGCCAAGAGTTGGCGGGAGGCTACGAGCAGTACTTC. This encodes CASSQELAGGYEQYF.

The chain has TRBV7-2 and TRBJ2-2; 12 bases align to TRBD2. Germline lookup yields CDR1 SGHTA and CDR2 FQGNSA. The CDR3 runs 16 residues. V shed 7 bases, J shed 5 bases, and the junction held 8 bases outside the gene matches. CDR3 protein: CASTPSGTSGTGELFF. DNA of the CDR3: TGTGCCAGCACCCCCTCAGGGACTAGCGGGACCGGGGAGCTGTTTTTT.

The chain has TRBV23-1 and TRBJ1-1; D is perhaps TRBD1 (6 bases). TRBV23-1 is assigned to the ORF class and has an uncertain function. Trimming left V 0 bases short and J 6 bases short, with 11 bases between. The CDR3 totals 14 residues. The CDR3 region has the DNA TGCGCCAGCAGTCAATCCCTCAGGGGCCCTGAAGCTTTCTTT. Translating it yields CASSQSLRGPEAFF.

V gene TRBV6-5 combines with J gene TRBJ1-4; D not certain. Trimming cost V 2 bases and J 4 bases, with 11 bases left between them. CDR3 size: 15 residues. Per germline, CDR1 MNHEY and CDR2 SVGAGI. CDR3 DNA sequence: TGTGCCAGCAGTTACGACGCCAACCATAATGAAAAACTGTTTTTT. Translated: CASSYDANHNEKLFF.

This chain connects TRBV14 to TRBJ1-1; no definite D call. V lost 5 bases to trimming and J lost 1 base, with 11 bases between them. The germline V gene has CDR1 SGHDN and CDR2 FVKESK. The CDR3 contains 14 residues. The CDR3 DNA reads TGTGCCAGCAGCAAACTACCACCGAACACTGAAGCTTTCTTT. Translation: CASSKLPPNTEAFF.

This sequence joins TRBV7-2 and TRBJ1-5; TRBD1 matches at 7 bases. The V gene's germline CDR1 is SGHTA and CDR2 FQGNSA. The J segment lost 0 bases and the V segment lost 0 bases, leaving 8 bases of the junction unmatched. CDR3 length equals 18 residues. The CDR3 region has the DNA TGTGCCAGCAGCTTAGCGGGACAGAGACTTAATAGCAATCAGCCCCAGCATTTT. It is translated as CASSLAGQRLNSNQPQHF.

The V gene is TRBV7-8, the J gene TRBJ1-1; D is uncertain. Trimming shortened V by 5 bases and J by 0 bases, and 13 bases separated the two germline ends. The CDR3 is 15 residues long. Germline-derived CDR1 and CDR2 are SGHVS and FQNEAQ. In DNA form, the CDR3 reads TGTGCCAGCAGCCAGATATGGGAGGTGAACACTGAAGCTTTCTTT. Translating it yields CASSQIWEVNTEAFF.

This clone appeared a single time. The chain employs TRBV4-2 and TRBJ1-4; possibly TRBD1 for D (6 bases). Germline V gene sequence: CDR1 LGHNA, CDR2 YNFKEQ. This CDR3 spans 16 amino acids. V lost 0 bases and J 16 bases, leaving 24 bases between the germline ends. The CDR3 sequence: CASSQDLGQGAPAPFF. The CDR3 bases are TGTGCCAGCAGCCAAGATCTGGGACAAGGGGCCCCTGCCCCGTTTTTT.

This sequence joins TRBV7-9 and TRBJ2-1; TRBD2 matches 14 bases. J lost 7 bases, V lost 5 bases, and 7 bases had no gene match. The CDR3 length is 16 residues. In germline, CDR1 is SEHNR, CDR2 FQNEAQ (reference sequence). CDR3 in DNA: TGTGCCAGCAGCCCAAGACTAGCGGGAGGGCTTAATGAGCAGTTCTTC. Translating it yields CASSPRLAGGLNEQFF.

The chain employs TRBV11-3 and TRBJ2-2, with 8 nucleotides matching TRBD2. CDR1 is SGHNT and CDR2 is YENEEA in the germline V gene. V shed 3 bases, J shed 3 bases, and the junction held 3 bases outside the gene matches. This CDR3 region has 15 residues. The DNA for the CDR3 is TGTGCCAGCAGCTTGTCGGGGGGGGACACCGGGGAGCTGTTTTTT. It is translated as CASSLSGGDTGELFF.

V usage is TRBV5-1 and J usage is TRBJ2-2, with 7 nucleotides matching TRBD1. This CDR3 has 15 amino acids. CDR1 is SGHRS and CDR2 is YFSETQ in the germline V gene. Germline trimming cut 4 bases from V and 0 bases from J; bases unmatched to any gene: 3. The CDR3 nucleotides are TGCGCCAGCAGCGTCGGACAGGCGAACACCGGGGAGCTGTTTTTT. As protein: CASSVGQANTGELFF.

V and J are TRBV5-4 and TRBJ2-3; 7 bases match TRBD2. The CDR3 is 16 residues long. Unmatched junction bases numbered 7, after V lost 1 base and J lost 2 bases. CDR1 is SGHNT and CDR2 is YYREEE in the germline V gene (reference sequence). In nucleotides, the CDR3 is TGTGCCAGCAGCTTGTACCTAGCGGCTTCCACAGATACGCAGTATTTT. It is translated as CASSLYLAASTDTQYF.

The table lists this clone with a count of one. This sequence joins TRBV19 and TRBJ2-3; a weak D match, TRBD2 (7 bases). Germline V gives CDR1 LNHDA, CDR2 SQIVND (reference sequence). Between the trimmed V and J ends, which lost 3 bases and 1 base, there was a span of 14 bases. This CDR3 is 16 amino acids long. The CDR3 reads CASSMGGPGGTDTQYF. CDR3 nucleotides: TGTGCCAGTAGTATGGGGGGGCCGGGGGGCACAGATACGCAGTATTTT.

This rearrangement joins TRBV5-1 to TRBJ2-7; D unresolved. There are 15 residues in the CDR3. V was shortened by 0 bases and J by 0 bases, with 10 bases between the two germline ends. Germline CDR1 is SGHRS and CDR2 is YFSETQ. DNA for the CDR3: TGCGCCAGCAGCTTGGCCCCCCAGGTCTCCTACGAGCAGTACTTC. Its protein product is CASSLAPQVSYEQYF.

There are a few counts of this clone. This sequence joins TRBV10-3 and TRBJ1-1, with 9 bases matching TRBD1. Losses at the gene ends were 6 bases for V and 3 bases for J; bases not matched to a gene: 5. The V gene's germline CDR1 is ENHRY and CDR2 SYGVKD. The length of the CDR3 is 14 residues. In DNA, the CDR3 is TGTGCCATCAGCAGGACAGGGGTGGACACTGAAGCTTTCTTT. Translating gives CAISRTGVDTEAFF.